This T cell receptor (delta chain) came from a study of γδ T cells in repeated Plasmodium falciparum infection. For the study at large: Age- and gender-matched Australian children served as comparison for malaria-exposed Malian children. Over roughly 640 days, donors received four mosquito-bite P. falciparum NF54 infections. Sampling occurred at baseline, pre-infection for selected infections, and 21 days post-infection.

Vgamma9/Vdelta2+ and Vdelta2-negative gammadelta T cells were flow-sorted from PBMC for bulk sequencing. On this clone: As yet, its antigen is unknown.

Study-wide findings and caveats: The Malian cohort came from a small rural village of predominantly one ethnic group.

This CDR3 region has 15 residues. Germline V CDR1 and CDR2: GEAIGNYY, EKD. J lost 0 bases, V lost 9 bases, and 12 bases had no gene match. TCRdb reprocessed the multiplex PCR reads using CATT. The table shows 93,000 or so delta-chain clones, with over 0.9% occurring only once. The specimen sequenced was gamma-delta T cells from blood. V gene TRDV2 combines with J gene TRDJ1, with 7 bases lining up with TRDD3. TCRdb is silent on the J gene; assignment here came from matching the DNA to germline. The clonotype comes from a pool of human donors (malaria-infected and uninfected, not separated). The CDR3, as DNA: TGTGCCGGAGGTACTGGGGAACGGTACACCGATAAACTCATCTTT. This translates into CAGGTGERYTDKLIF.